This T cell receptor beta chain was recorded in a study of shared clonotypes between healthy human individuals. At the deep level, the assay was run. The authors' processing: ImmunoSEQ supplied junction-only sequences lacking quality scores, so filtering was different. The data were produced by immunoSEQ multiplex PCR, yet TCRdb's version contains in-frame clones alone and is incomplete. The D gene and trimming were derived from the DNA, and the V and J assignments and clone size from that table. This sample carries some 630,000 clones, approximately 96% of them seen once, and the ten largest clones take less than 0.12%. CD45RO-negative cells were positively selected for CCR7, leaving out terminally differentiated effector memory CD45RA+ cells. The sequence was collected from a woman in her 30s in good health. Sequencing used naive CD8+ T cells sorted from blood.

CDR3 DNA sequence: TGTGCCAGCAGCCCCACCGGTATAGGCGAGCAGTACTTC. Translating gives CASSPTGIGEQYF. V is TRBV27 and J is TRBJ2-7; D not resolved. Germline V gives CDR1 MNHEY, CDR2 SMNVEV (reference sequence). CDR3 size: 13 residues. V was cut by 6 bases and J by 6 bases, with 15 bases left in between.